Shown below are 13 T cell receptor beta chains from a single sample sequenced in a study of blood T cell repertoires in COVID-19. The assay was immunoSEQ multiplex PCR, and TCRdb's table has in-frame clones only and misses some. The sample records around 78,000 clones, roughly 82% being singletons. The sequenced sample was peripheral blood. These receptors were collected from a human donor in a cohort sampled during active COVID-19.

The chain combines TRBV9 with TRBJ2-2; D may be TRBD1 (5 bases). Between the trimmed V and J ends, which lost 0 bases and 4 bases, there was a span of 13 bases. Germline CDR1 and CDR2: SGDLS and YYNGEE. CDR3 length: 16 residues. The CDR3, as DNA: TGTGCCAGCAGCGTAGGGTCAGGGTCAAGCACCGGGGAGCTGTTTTTT. Translated, it gives CASSVGSGSSTGELFF.

The chain links TRBV5-1 to TRBJ2-3; 10 bases are shared with TRBD2. The CDR3 consists of 17 residues. Germline trimming cut 5 bases from V and 0 bases from J; bases unmatched to any gene: 9. Germline V CDR1 and CDR2: SGHRS, YFSETQ. The CDR3 protein is CASSLAGASFSTDTQYF. The DNA of the CDR3 is TGCGCCAGCAGTCTAGCGGGGGCCTCCTTTAGCACAGATACGCAGTATTTT.

The genes are TRBV6-5 and TRBJ1-5; TRBD1 matches at 9 bases. Losses at the gene ends were 4 bases for V and 3 bases for J; bases not matched to a gene: 1. The CDR3 has 14 residues. The germline CDR1 and CDR2 sequences are MNHEY and SVGAGI. The CDR3 DNA reads TGTGCCAGCAGTTGGGACAGGGACAATCAGCCCCAGCATTTT. Amino acid sequence: CASSWDRDNQPQHF.

The rearrangement links TRBV2 to TRBJ2-7; 7 bases are a match to TRBD1. V lost 10 bases to trimming and J lost 3 bases; unmatched junction nucleotides: 9. CDR3 size: 13 residues. Germline-derived CDR1 and CDR2 are SNHLY and FYNNEI. CDR3 DNA: TGTGCCACCAAAGGGGACAGTGGCTACGAGCAGTACTTC. This gives the protein CATKGDSGYEQYF. The whole variable domain, remainder taken from reference TRBV2 and TRBJ2-7, is EPEVTQTPSHQVTQMGQEVILRCVPISNHLYFYWYRQILGQKVEFLVSFYNNEISEKSEIFDDQFSVERPDGSNFTLKIRSTKLEDSAMYFCATKGDSGYEQYFGPGTRLTVT.

This clone was counted a single time. The chain recombines TRBV7-9 with TRBJ2-5, with D maybe TRBD2 (6 bases). V was trimmed by 5 bases and J by 3 bases, leaving 16 bases between them. Germline V CDR1 and CDR2: SEHNR, FQNEAQ (reference sequence). CDR3 length equals 15 residues. CDR3 in DNA: TGTGCCAGCAGCGAGCAGGGACTCAGCAAAGAGACCCAGTACTTC. Translated, it gives CASSEQGLSKETQYF.

V and J are TRBV6-5 and TRBJ2-7; 9 bases are shared with TRBD2. This CDR3 has 15 amino acids. The V segment lost 7 bases and the J segment 4 bases; nucleotides outside the gene matches: 11. The V gene's germline CDR1 is MNHEY and CDR2 SVGAGI. CDR3 nucleotide sequence: TGTGCCAGCACCACGACCGCGGGGGGGAGTTACGAGCAGTACTTC. Residues: CASTTTAGGSYEQYF.

This clone was observed once. Written as DNA, the CDR3 is TGTGCCAGCAGTTACGTCCCAGGGGTGGGAGCTTTCTTT. It translates to CASSYVPGVGAFF. The rearrangement links TRBV6-5 to TRBJ1-1; weak D call: TRBD1 (6 bases). The CDR3 consists of 13 residues. V lost 2 bases and J 10 bases, leaving 14 bases between the germline ends. Germline V gene data show CDR1 as MNHEY and CDR2 as SVGAGI.

The chain carries TRBV30 and TRBJ2-7, with D tentatively TRBD2 (6 bases). The V gene lost 0 bases and the J gene lost 3 bases, with 9 bases spanning the gap. CDR1 GTSNPN and CDR2 SVGIG come from the germline V gene (reference sequence). This CDR3 has 13 residues. CDR3 residues: CAWSVGGIYEQYF. The DNA of the CDR3 is TGTGCCTGGAGTGTTGGAGGGATCTACGAGCAGTACTTC. Drawing the rest from reference TRBV30 and TRBJ2-7, the complete variable domain is SQTIHQWPATLVQPVGSPLSLECTVEGTSNPNLYWYRQAAGRGLQLLFYSVGIGQISSEVPQNLSASRPQDRQFILSSKKLLLSDSGFYLCAWSVGGIYEQYFGPGTRLTVT.

This chain links TRBV7-2 with TRBJ2-3, with D possibly TRBD1 on 6 matching bases. V was clipped by 4 bases and J by 6 bases, with 8 bases between them. Germline CDR1 is SGHTA and CDR2 is FQGNSA. This CDR3 is built from 12 residues. This CDR3 is CASSWGPDTQYF. The CDR3 DNA sequence: TGTGCCAGCAGCTGGGGGCCCGATACGCAGTATTTT.

The genes are TRBV2 and TRBJ2-1; D uncertain. Germline CDR1 reads SNHLY; CDR2 reads FYNNEI. This CDR3 is built from 13 residues. Trimming left V 6 bases short and J 8 bases short, with 14 bases between. Here the CDR3 DNA reads TGTGCCAGCAGCCCGCGACCGCGGTATGAGCAGTTCTTC. Protein product: CASSPRPRYEQFF. The variable domain in full, with the rest retrieved from reference TRBV2 and TRBJ2-1, is EPEVTQTPSHQVTQMGQEVILRCVPISNHLYFYWYRQILGQKVEFLVSFYNNEISEKSEIFDDQFSVERPDGSNFTLKIRSTKLEDSAMYFCASSPRPRYEQFFGPGTRLTVL.

This clone has just one count. The V gene is TRBV6-4, the J gene TRBJ1-2; 10 bases line up with TRBD1. Germline V gene sequence: CDR1 MRHNA, CDR2 SNTAGT. This CDR3 contains 13 residues. Trimming removed 6 bases from V and 8 bases from J; junction bases left unmatched: 6. The CDR3 is CASSVTGGGGYTF. In DNA form, the CDR3 reads TGTGCCAGCAGCGTGACAGGGGGCGGAGGCTACACCTTC.

The chain has TRBV3-1 (or the pseudogene TRBV3-2) and TRBJ2-2, with 9 nucleotides matching TRBD1. V dropped 1 base and J dropped 3; count of bases not matched to a gene: 6. The V gene's germline CDR1 is LGHDT and CDR2 YNNKEL (reference sequence). There are 17 residues in the CDR3. The CDR3 nucleotides are TGTGCCAGCAGCCAAGTCCCGGGACAGGGATACACCGGGGAGCTGTTTTTT. This gives the protein CASSQVPGQGYTGELFF.

This clone was seen only once. V gene TRBV5-6 combines with J gene TRBJ2-2; no clear D. Per the germline V gene, CDR1 is SGHDT and CDR2 is YYEEEE. This CDR3 is 15 amino acids long. Trimming took 4 bases from V and 1 from J, leaving 11 bases between them. CDR3 sequence reads: CASSRWPGNTGELFF. The CDR3 DNA sequence: TGTGCCAGCAGCCGTTGGCCGGGGAACACCGGGGAGCTGTTTTTT.